Here is one TCR beta chain with its context. The germline CDR1 and CDR2 sequences are SGDLS and YYNGEE. V shed 4 bases, J shed 5 bases, and the junction held 9 bases outside the gene matches. The CDR3 runs 14 residues. This sample is part of a study of blood T cell repertoires in COVID-19. Looking at the study overall: Spain, Italy and the United States supplied samples that represented acute and convalescent COVID-19. From T cells, B-cell-depleted T cells, or PBMCs came the material, which was cDNA or gDNA.

Per the authors' pipeline: Estimated nucleated cell counts came from reference gene primer amplification. Only in-frame clones appear in the TCRdb table, and some are missing; sequencing was by immunoSEQ multiplex PCR. The V and J calls and the clone size are those of that table, but D and trimming were determined from the DNA. The sample lists 100,000 or so clones, roughly 80% occurring once. This clonotype was sampled from a woman in her seventies with acute or convalescent COVID-19. The sequencing input was peripheral blood. This sequence joins TRBV9 and TRBJ2-7; 7 nucleotides align to TRBD2. As DNA, the CDR3 is TGTGCCAGCAGCATCCGGGGGGAGGCGAACGAGCAGTACTTC. The encoded protein is CASSIRGEANEQYF. Based on the CDR3 plus reference TRBV9 and TRBJ2-7, the full variable domain is DSGVTQTPKHLITATGQRVTLRCSPRSGDLSVYWYQQSLDQGLQFLIQYYNGEERAKGNILERFSAQQFPDLHSELNLSSLELGDSALYFCASSIRGEANEQYFGPGTRLTVT.